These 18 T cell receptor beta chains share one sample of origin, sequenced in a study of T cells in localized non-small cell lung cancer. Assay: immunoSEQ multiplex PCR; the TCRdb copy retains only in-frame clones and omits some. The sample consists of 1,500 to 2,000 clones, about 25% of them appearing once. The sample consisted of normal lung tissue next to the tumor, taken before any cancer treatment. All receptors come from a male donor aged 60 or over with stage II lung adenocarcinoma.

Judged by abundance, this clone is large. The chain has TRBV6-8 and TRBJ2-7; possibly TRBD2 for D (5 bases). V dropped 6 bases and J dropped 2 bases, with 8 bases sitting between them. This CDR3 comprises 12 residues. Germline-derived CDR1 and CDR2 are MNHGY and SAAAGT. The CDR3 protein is CASSSGAYEQYF. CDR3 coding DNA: TGTGCCAGCAGCTCCGGGGCCTACGAGCAGTACTTC.

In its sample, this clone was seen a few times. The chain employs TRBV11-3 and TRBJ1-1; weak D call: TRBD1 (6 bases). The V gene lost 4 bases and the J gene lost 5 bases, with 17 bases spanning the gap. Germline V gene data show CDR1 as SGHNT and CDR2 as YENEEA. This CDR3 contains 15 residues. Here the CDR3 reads CASSSRQVRGTEAFF. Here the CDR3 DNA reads TGTGCCAGCAGCTCTCGACAGGTAAGAGGAACTGAAGCTTTCTTT.

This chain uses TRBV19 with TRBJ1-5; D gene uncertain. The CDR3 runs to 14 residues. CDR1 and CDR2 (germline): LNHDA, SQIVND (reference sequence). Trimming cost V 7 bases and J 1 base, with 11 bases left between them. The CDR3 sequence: CASKAVTSNQPQHF. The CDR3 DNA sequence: TGTGCCAGTAAGGCGGTTACGAGCAATCAGCCCCAGCATTTT.

CDR3 bases: TGCGCCAGCAGCGTCGGACAGGGAGGAGAGACCCAGTACTTC. Translating it yields CASSVGQGGETQYF. The V gene is TRBV5-1, the J gene TRBJ2-5; 8 nucleotides agree with TRBD1. This CDR3 contains 14 residues. Trimming cost V 4 bases and J 4 bases; bases outside gene matches: 6. CDR1 SGHRS and CDR2 YFSETQ come from the germline V gene.

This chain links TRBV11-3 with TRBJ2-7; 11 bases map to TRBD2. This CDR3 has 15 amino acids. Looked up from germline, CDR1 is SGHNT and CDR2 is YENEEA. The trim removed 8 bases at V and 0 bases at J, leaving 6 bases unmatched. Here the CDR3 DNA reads TGTGCCAGCGGTAGCGGGGGGGGGATCTCCTACGAGCAGTACTTC. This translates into CASGSGGGISYEQYF.

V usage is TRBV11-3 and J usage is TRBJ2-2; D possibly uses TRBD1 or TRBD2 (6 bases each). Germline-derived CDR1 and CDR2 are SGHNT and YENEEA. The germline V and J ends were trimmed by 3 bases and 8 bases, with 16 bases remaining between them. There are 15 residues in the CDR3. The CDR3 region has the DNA TGTGCCAGCAGCTTGAGGTCGGGGGCGTATGGGGAGCTGTTTTTT. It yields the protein CASSLRSGAYGELFF.

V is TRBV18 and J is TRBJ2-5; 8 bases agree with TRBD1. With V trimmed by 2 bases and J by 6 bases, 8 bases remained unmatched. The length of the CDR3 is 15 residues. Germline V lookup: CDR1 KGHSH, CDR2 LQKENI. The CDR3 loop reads CASSPTVLRGQTQYF. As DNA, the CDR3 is TGTGCCAGCTCACCAACCGTTCTCAGGGGGCAGACCCAGTACTTC.

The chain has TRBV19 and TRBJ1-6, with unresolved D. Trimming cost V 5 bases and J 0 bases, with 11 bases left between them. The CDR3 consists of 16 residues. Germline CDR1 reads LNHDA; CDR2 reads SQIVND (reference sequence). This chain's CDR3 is CASSPGRSSYNSPLHF. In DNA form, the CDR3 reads TGTGCCAGTAGTCCAGGACGGAGCTCCTATAATTCACCCCTCCACTTT.

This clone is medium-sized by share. CDR3 nucleotide sequence: TGTGCCAGCAGCTTAGAAGGAGGTGAGGGCTACGAGCAGTACTTC. This encodes CASSLEGGEGYEQYF. This chain links TRBV11-3 with TRBJ2-7, with D possibly being TRBD2 (5 bases). Germline V gives CDR1 SGHNT, CDR2 YENEEA. The CDR3 totals 15 residues. V lost 0 bases to trimming and J lost 3 bases, with 12 bases between them.

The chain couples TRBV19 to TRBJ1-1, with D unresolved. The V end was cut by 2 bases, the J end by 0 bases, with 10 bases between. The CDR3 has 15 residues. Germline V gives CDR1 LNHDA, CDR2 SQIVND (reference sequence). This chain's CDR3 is CASSITPTMNTEAFF. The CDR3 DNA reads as TGTGCCAGTAGTATAACACCTACCATGAACACTGAAGCTTTCTTT.

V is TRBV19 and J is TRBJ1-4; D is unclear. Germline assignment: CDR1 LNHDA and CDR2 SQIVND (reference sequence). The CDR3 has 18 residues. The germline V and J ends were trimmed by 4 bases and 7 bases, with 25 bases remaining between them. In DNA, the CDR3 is TGTGCCAGTAGTACCTATTTGTTGTCAGCGCCCGCCAGTGAAAAACTGTTTTTT. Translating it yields CASSTYLLSAPASEKLFF.

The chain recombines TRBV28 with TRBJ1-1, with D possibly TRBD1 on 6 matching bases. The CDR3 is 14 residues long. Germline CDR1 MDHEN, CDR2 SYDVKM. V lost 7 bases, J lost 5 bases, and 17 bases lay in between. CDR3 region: CASKILQGNTEAFF. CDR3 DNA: TGTGCCAGCAAGATCCTACAGGGAAATACTGAAGCTTTCTTT. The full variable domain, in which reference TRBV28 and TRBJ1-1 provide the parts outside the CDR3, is DVKVTQSSRYLVKRTGEKVFLECVQDMDHENMFWYRQDPGLGLRLIYFSYDVKMKEKGDIPEGYSVSREKKERFSLILESASTNQTSMYLCASKILQGNTEAFFGQGTRLTVV.

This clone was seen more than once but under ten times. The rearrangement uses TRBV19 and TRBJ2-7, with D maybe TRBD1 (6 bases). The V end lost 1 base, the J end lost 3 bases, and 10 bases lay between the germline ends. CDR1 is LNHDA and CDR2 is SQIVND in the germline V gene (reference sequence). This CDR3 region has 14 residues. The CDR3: CASSIAGVGYEQYF. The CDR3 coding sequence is TGTGCCAGTAGTATAGCAGGGGTCGGCTACGAGCAGTACTTC.

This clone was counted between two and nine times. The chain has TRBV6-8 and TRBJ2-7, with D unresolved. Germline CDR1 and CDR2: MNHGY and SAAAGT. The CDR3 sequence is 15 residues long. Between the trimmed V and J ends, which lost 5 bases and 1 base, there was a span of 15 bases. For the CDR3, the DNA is TGTGCCAGCAGTACAGACATTTTACTTTCCTACGAGCAGTACTTC. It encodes CASSTDILLSYEQYF.

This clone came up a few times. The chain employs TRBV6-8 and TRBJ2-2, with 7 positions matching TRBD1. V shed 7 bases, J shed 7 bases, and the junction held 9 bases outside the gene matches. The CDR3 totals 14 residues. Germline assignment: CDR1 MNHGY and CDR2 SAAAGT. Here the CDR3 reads CASNEKGASGELFF. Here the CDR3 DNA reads TGTGCCAGCAATGAGAAGGGGGCAAGCGGGGAGCTGTTTTTT.

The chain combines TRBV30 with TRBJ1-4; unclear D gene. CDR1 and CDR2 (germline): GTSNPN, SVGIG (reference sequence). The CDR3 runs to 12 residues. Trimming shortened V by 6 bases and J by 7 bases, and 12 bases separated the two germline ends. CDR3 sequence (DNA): TGTGCCTGCCAAGGGCGCGCTGAAAAACTGTTTTTT. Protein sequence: CACQGRAEKLFF.

The CDR3 nucleotides read TGTGCCAGCAGTTACCAAGATTCCGGCAGGGTCTATGGCTACACCTTC. Protein: CASSYQDSGRVYGYTF. The rearrangement links TRBV6-8 to TRBJ1-2; D may be TRBD1 (5 bases). Trimming shortened V by 2 bases and J by 4 bases, and 17 bases separated the two germline ends. This CDR3 contains 16 residues. Germline V CDR1 and CDR2: MNHGY, SAAAGT.

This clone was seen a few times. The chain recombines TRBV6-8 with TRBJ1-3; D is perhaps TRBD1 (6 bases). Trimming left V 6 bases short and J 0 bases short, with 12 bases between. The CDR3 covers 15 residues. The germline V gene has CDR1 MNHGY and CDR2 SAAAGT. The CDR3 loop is CASRDRPNSGNTIYF. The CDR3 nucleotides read TGTGCCAGCAGGGACAGACCGAACTCTGGAAACACCATATATTTT.